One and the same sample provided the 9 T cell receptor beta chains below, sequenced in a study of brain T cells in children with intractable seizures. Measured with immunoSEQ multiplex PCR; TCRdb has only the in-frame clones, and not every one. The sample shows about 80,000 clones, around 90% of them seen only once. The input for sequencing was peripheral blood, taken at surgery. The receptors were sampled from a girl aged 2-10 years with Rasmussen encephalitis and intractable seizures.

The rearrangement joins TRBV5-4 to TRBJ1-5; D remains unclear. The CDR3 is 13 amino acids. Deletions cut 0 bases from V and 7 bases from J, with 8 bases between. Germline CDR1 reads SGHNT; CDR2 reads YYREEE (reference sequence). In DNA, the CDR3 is TGTGCCAGCAGCTTGGGGGGAGGACAGCCCCAGCATTTT. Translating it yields CASSLGGGQPQHF. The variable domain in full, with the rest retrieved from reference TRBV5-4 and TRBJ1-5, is ETGVTQSPTHLIKTRGQQVTLRCSSQSGHNTVSWYQQALGQGPQFIFQYYREEENGRGNFPPRFSGLQFPNYSSELNVNALELDDSALYLCASSLGGGQPQHFGDGTRLSIL.

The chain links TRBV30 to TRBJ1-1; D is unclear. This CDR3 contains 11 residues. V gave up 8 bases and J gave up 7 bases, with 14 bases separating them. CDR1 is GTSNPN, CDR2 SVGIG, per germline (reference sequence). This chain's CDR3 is CAGGREVEAFF. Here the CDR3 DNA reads TGTGCCGGCGGACGGGAAGTTGAAGCTTTCTTT. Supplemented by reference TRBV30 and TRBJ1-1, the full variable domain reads SQTIHQWPATLVQPVGSPLSLECTVEGTSNPNLYWYRQAAGRGLQLLFYSVGIGQISSEVPQNLSASRPQDRQFILSSKKLLLSDSGFYLCAGGREVEAFFGQGTRLTVV.

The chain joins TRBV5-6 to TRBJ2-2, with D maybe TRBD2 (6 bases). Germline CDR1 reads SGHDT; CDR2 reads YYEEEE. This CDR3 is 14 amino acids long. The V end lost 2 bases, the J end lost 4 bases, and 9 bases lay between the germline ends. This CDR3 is CASSFGTPTGELFF. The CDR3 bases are TGTGCCAGCAGCTTCGGGACTCCCACCGGGGAGCTGTTTTTT.

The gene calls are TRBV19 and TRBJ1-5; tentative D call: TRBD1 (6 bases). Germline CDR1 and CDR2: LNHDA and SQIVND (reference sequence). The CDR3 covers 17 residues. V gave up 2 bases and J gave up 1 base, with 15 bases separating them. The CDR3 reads CASSIRGTSASNQPQHF. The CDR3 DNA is TGTGCCAGTAGTATAAGGGGGACATCCGCAAGCAATCAGCCCCAGCATTTT.

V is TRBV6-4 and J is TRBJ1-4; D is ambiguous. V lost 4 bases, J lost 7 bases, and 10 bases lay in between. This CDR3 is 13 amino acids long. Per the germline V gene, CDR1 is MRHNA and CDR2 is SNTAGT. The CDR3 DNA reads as TGTGCCAGCAGTGCCCGTTTTGGTGAAAAACTGTTTTTT. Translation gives CASSARFGEKLFF.

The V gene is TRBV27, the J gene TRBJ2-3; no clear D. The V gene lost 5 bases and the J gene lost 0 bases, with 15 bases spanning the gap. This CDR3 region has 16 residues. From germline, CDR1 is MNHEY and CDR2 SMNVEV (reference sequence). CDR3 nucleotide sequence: TGTGCCAGCAGTCCCTTCAGCGCGCCGAGCACAGATACGCAGTATTTT. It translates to CASSPFSAPSTDTQYF.

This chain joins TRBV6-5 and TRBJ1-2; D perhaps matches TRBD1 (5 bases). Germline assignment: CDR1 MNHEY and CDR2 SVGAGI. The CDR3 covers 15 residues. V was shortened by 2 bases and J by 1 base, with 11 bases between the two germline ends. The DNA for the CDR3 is TGTGCCAGCAGTTACAGCGCCGACAGTAACTATGGCTACACCTTC. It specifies CASSYSADSNYGYTF.

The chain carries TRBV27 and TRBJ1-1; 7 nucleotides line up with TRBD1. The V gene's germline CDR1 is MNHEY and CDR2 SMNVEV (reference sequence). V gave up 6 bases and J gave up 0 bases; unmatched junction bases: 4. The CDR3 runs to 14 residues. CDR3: CASSRQGLNTEAFF. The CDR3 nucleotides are TGTGCCAGCAGCAGACAGGGACTGAACACTGAAGCTTTCTTT.

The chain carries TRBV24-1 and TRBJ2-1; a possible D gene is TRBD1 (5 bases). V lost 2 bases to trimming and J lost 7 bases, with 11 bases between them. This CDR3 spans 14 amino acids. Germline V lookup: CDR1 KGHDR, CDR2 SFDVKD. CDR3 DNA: TGTGCCACCAGTGATTCCCCAGGGTGGAATGAGCAGTTCTTC. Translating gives CATSDSPGWNEQFF.